These 21 T cell receptor beta chains came from one sample sequenced in a study of blood T cells in healthy people across ages. Primed by a sample-barcoded 5' primer and a J-beta primer mix, a second PCR proceeded for about 7 to 11 cycles. TCRdb itself ran the 5' RACE reads through MiXCR, one entry per CDR3 protein. This sample yields more than 900,000 distinct CDR3 sequences, of which approximately 25% are seen a single time; about 0.8% belongs to the top ten. These sequences were also reported in another study, on T cells of mothers and their children.

Sequences were obtained from blood. The receptors stem from a girl under 10 years old in good health.

This clonotype was found a few times. The rearrangement links TRBV7-9 to TRBJ2-5, with 11 bases identical to TRBD2. The CDR3 runs 18 residues. Looked up from germline, CDR1 is SEHNR and CDR2 is FQNEAQ (reference sequence). With 4 bases clipped from V and 4 bases from J, the junction kept 14 bases outside the gene matches. The CDR3 sequence: CASSSGQDSGRALETQYF. CDR3 DNA sequence: TGTGCCAGCAGCTCCGGACAGGATAGCGGGAGGGCCCTAGAGACCCAGTACTTC.

The CDR3 spells CASTHPNTGELFF. CDR3 DNA: TGTGCCAGCACTCACCCTAACACCGGGGAGCTGTTTTTT. V gene TRBV6-1 combines with J gene TRBJ2-2; D gene ambiguous. Germline-derived CDR1 and CDR2 are MNHNS and SASEGT. Between the trimmed V and J ends, which lost 7 bases and 2 bases, there was a span of 8 bases. CDR3 size: 13 residues.

This clonotype has more than one count but fewer than ten. This chain links TRBV28 with TRBJ1-5; a weak D match, TRBD1 (5 bases). This CDR3 is built from 15 residues. CDR1 and CDR2 (germline): MDHEN, SYDVKM. V was pared by 5 bases and J by 2 bases, with 13 bases between. The CDR3 spells CASSALDNGNQPQHF. The DNA for the CDR3 is TGTGCCAGCAGTGCCCTGGACAACGGCAATCAGCCCCAGCATTTT. The full variable domain, completed using reference TRBV28 and TRBJ1-5, is DVKVTQSSRYLVKRTGEKVFLECVQDMDHENMFWYRQDPGLGLRLIYFSYDVKMKEKGDIPEGYSVSREKKERFSLILESASTNQTSMYLCASSALDNGNQPQHFGDGTRLSIL.

Only a few counts were recorded for this clonotype. The chain joins TRBV2 to TRBJ1-1; TRBD1 might be the D (5 bases). With 5 bases removed from V and 4 bases from J, the gap between germline ends came to 14 bases. The CDR3 is 14 residues long. From germline, CDR1 is SNHLY and CDR2 FYNNEI. The chain's CDR3 is CASSLRGVSTEAFF. The CDR3 DNA reads TGTGCCAGCAGTCTGAGGGGTGTCAGCACTGAAGCTTTCTTT.

This clonotype has a handful of counts. This rearrangement joins TRBV4-3 to TRBJ2-3, with D tentatively TRBD1 (5 bases). CDR3 length: 17 residues. Trimming took 0 bases from V and 4 from J, leaving 17 bases between them. Germline CDR1 and CDR2: LGHNA and YSLEER. CDR3 bases: TGCGCCAGCAGCCAAGATTCGATGGGGCGACAAGCAGATACGCAGTATTTT. It translates to CASSQDSMGRQADTQYF.

The count of this clonotype is one. The chain employs TRBV15 and TRBJ2-1, with 7 bases identical to TRBD2. CDR1 and CDR2 (germline): LNHNV, YYDKDF (reference sequence). V shed 1 base, J shed 1 base, and the junction held 4 bases outside the gene matches. This CDR3 region has 16 residues. CDR3 nucleotides: TGTGCCACCAGCAGAGTTCTCGGGGGGTCCTACAATGAGCAGTTCTTC. It is translated as CATSRVLGGSYNEQFF.

This clonotype was seen only a few times. This sequence joins TRBV25-1 and TRBJ1-4, with a weak D call TRBD1 (5 bases). This CDR3 spans 15 amino acids. Germline lookup yields CDR1 MGHDK and CDR2 SYGVNS. V was shortened by 2 bases and J by 10 bases, with 17 bases between the two germline ends. The DNA of the CDR3 is TGTGCCAGCAGTGAAGGGGGGACCGGGTTTGGAAAACTGTTTTTT. Translation: CASSEGGTGFGKLFF. The whole variable domain, filled in from reference TRBV25-1 and TRBJ1-4, reads EADIYQTPRYLVIGTGKKITLECSQTMGHDKMYWYQQDPGMELHLIHYSYGVNSTEKGDLSSESTVSRIRTEHFPLTLESARPSHTSQYLCASSEGGTGFGKLFFGSGTQLSVL.

This chain joins TRBV4-1 and TRBJ2-6; D is unresolved. V lost 1 base and J lost 1, with 8 bases in between. In germline, CDR1 is MGHRA, CDR2 YSYEKL. This CDR3 has 16 amino acids. The CDR3 sequence: CASSQGTWSGANVLTF. DNA of the CDR3: TGCGCCAGCAGCCAAGGAACTTGGTCTGGGGCCAACGTCCTGACTTTC.

This clonotype has a handful of counts. The V call is TRBV6-6, the J call TRBJ2-5, with TRBD2 matching 7 bases. The J call may be faulty, since TRBJ2-1 better matches the DNA end. Germline CDR1 is MNHNY and CDR2 is SVGAGI (reference sequence). This CDR3 is built from 14 residues. The CDR3 region has the DNA TGTGCCAGCAGTTACGGTCGGGGGGACCCAGAGCAGTTCTTC. This translates into CASSYGRGDPEQFF.

This clonotype was recorded a few times. The V and J genes are TRBV3-1 and TRBJ2-1, with D perhaps being TRBD1 or TRBD2 (5 bases each). Germline V lookup: CDR1 LGHDT, CDR2 YNNKEL (reference sequence). CDR3 size: 17 residues. V lost 1 base and J lost 6, with 19 bases in between. CDR3 amino acids: CASSQVYAGRTFNEQFF. CDR3 in DNA: TGTGCCAGCAGCCAAGTTTACGCAGGGCGGACTTTCAATGAGCAGTTCTTC.

This clonotype was detected a few times. The rearrangement links TRBV29-1 to TRBJ2-5, with 8 bases that match TRBD1. The germline V gene encodes CDR1 SQVTM and CDR2 ANQGSEA. The CDR3 spans 13 residues. V shed 5 bases, J shed 3 bases, and the junction held 5 bases outside the gene matches. CDR3 nucleotides: TGCAGCGTTCGGACAGGGAAGGAAGAGACCCAGTACTTC. Its protein is CSVRTGKEETQYF.

This clonotype was counted only a few times. The chain couples TRBV7-2 to TRBJ2-3; D is possibly TRBD1 or TRBD2 (5 bases each). The CDR3 runs 14 residues. The ends were cut back, 4 bases at V and 2 bases at J, with 10 bases in the middle. CDR1 is SGHTA, CDR2 FQGNSA, per germline. The CDR3 region is CASSSRGVTDTQYF. DNA for the CDR3: TGTGCCAGCAGCTCTAGAGGGGTCACAGATACGCAGTATTTT.

The chain has TRBV24-1 and TRBJ1-5; no definite D call. Germline-derived CDR1 and CDR2 are KGHDR and SFDVKD. Trimming left V 0 bases short and J 11 bases short, with 7 bases between. This CDR3 comprises 12 residues. The CDR3 region has the DNA TGTGCCACCAGTGATTTGGGTGCGGCCCAGCATTTT. This encodes CATSDLGAAQHF.

Details on this clonotype: At one end, the junction sequence differs from germline, possibly due to a read error. The chain employs TRBV4-1 and TRBJ1-1; 9 bases match TRBD1. The CDR3 runs 15 residues. Germline CDR1 is MGHRA and CDR2 is YSYEKL. CDR3: CANSRGQGRDTEAFF. The CDR3 DNA sequence: TGCGCCAACAGCCGGGGACAGGGACGAGACACTGAAGCTTTCTTT.

V usage is TRBV11-2 and J usage is TRBJ2-7; the match to TRBD2 covers 9 bases. J was trimmed by 4 bases and V by 2 bases; bases with no gene match: 15. This CDR3 comprises 18 residues. Germline CDR1 SGHAT, CDR2 FQNNGV. The CDR3 region has the DNA TGTGCCAGCAGCTTAATAGGGCTAGCGGGGATTGAAGGTTACGAGCAGTACTTC. Amino acids: CASSLIGLAGIEGYEQYF.

This CDR3 is CASKPTADSYYGYTF. The DNA for the CDR3 is TGTGCCAGCAAGCCGACGGCGGACTCTTACTATGGCTACACCTTC. The chain recombines TRBV6-6 with TRBJ1-2, with D uncertain. Trimming took off 7 bases at V and 3 bases at J, with 18 bases between the two ends. The CDR3 totals 15 residues. In germline, CDR1 is MNHNY, CDR2 SVGAGI (reference sequence).

The chain links TRBV12-3 or TRBV12-4 to TRBJ1-1; D uncertain. CDR3 length: 14 residues. Trimming removed 6 bases at V and 1 base at J, with 12 bases between. The CDR3 spells CASRFYRENTEAFF. In DNA, the CDR3 is TGTGCCAGCAGATTTTATAGGGAGAACACTGAAGCTTTCTTT.

This clonotype was observed a handful of times. The V gene is TRBV7-9, the J gene TRBJ2-5; 14 bases match TRBD2. The CDR3 loop spans 12 amino acids. CDR1 SEHNR and CDR2 FQNEAQ come from the germline V gene (reference sequence). V trimming: 6 bases; J trimming: 12 bases; junction bases outside the gene matches: 3. The CDR3 DNA is TGTGCCAGCAGACAGACTAGCGGGAGGGAGTACTTC. Its protein product is CASRQTSGREYF. Full variable domain (missing parts from reference TRBV7-9 and TRBJ2-5): DTGVSQNPRHKITKRGQNVTFRCDPISEHNRLYWYRQTLGQGPEFLTYFQNEAQLEKSRLLSDRFSAERPKGSFSTLEIQRTEQGDSAMYLCASRQTSGREYFGPGTRLLVL.

The chain recombines TRBV24-1 with TRBJ2-1, with 8 bases aligning to TRBD1. V was clipped by 3 bases and J by 0 bases; unmatched bases: 6. Germline CDR1 and CDR2: KGHDR and SFDVKD. CDR3 length equals 17 residues. The CDR3 nucleotides are TGTGCCACCAGTGATCCACGGGGACAGGCCTCCTACAATGAGCAGTTCTTC. It translates to CATSDPRGQASYNEQFF.

Only a few counts were recorded for this clonotype. The chain joins TRBV12-3 or TRBV12-4 to TRBJ2-5, with 8 bases identical to TRBD2. V was clipped by 7 bases and J by 5 bases; unmatched bases: 6. CDR3 size: 13 residues. CDR3 DNA: TGTGCCAGCACCCCGACTAGCGAGGAGACCCAGTACTTC. Translated: CASTPTSEETQYF.

In its sample, this clonotype was seen a few times. The chain couples TRBV3-1 to TRBJ2-1; 12 bases fit TRBD2. CDR1 LGHDT and CDR2 YNNKEL come from the germline V gene (reference sequence). This CDR3 region has 15 residues. Trimming cost V 4 bases and J 6 bases; bases outside gene matches: 4. CDR3 sequence (DNA): TGTGCCAGCAGCCTTCGGACTAGCGGGGTCAATGAGCAGTTCTTC. Translating it yields CASSLRTSGVNEQFF.